This section outlines one T cell receptor (beta chain) sequence together with its context. The antigen is undetermined. These data come from a study of type 1 regulatory T cells. Whole-study context: An in vitro protocol generated T-allo10, a Tr1-enriched, alloantigen-specific CD4 T cell product. Regarding the study as a whole: Compared with non-Tr1 cells, Tr1 cells showed a narrower TCR repertoire.

MiXCR, run by TCRdb on the reads, gives a single entry per CDR3 protein. In the table there are fewer than 75,000 distinct CDR3 sequences, almost 50% of which are singletons. Germline V gene lookup returns CDR1 SQVTM and CDR2 ANQGSEA. V was pared by 6 bases and J by 1 base, with 9 bases of the junction left unmatched. The CDR3 extends over 17 amino acids. The genes are TRBV29-1 and TRBJ2-6, with 10 bases matching TRBD2. Source material: cultured non-Tr1 T cells, either the whole culture or a sorted T cell fraction (not recorded which). The receptor comes from a human donor in good health. This CDR3 is CSVAVGLAVSGANVLTF. In nucleotides, the CDR3 is TGCAGCGTCGCCGTCGGACTAGCGGTTTCTGGGGCCAACGTCCTGACTTTC.